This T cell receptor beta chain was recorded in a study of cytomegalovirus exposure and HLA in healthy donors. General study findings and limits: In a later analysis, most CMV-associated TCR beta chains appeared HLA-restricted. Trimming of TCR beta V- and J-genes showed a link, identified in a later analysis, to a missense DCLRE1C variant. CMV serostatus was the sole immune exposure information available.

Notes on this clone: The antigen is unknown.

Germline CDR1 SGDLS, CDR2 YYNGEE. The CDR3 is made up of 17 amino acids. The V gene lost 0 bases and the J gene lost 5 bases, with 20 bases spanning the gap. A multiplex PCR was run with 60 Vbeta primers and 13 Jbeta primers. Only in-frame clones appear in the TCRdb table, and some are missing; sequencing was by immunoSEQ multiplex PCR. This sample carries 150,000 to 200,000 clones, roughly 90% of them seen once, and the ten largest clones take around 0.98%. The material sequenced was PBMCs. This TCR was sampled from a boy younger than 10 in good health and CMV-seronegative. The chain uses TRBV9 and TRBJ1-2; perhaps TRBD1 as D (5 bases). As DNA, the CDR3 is TGTGCCAGCAGCGTAGATTCGGGGGTGGGCAGGAGATATGGCTACACCTTC. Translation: CASSVDSGVGRRYGYTF.